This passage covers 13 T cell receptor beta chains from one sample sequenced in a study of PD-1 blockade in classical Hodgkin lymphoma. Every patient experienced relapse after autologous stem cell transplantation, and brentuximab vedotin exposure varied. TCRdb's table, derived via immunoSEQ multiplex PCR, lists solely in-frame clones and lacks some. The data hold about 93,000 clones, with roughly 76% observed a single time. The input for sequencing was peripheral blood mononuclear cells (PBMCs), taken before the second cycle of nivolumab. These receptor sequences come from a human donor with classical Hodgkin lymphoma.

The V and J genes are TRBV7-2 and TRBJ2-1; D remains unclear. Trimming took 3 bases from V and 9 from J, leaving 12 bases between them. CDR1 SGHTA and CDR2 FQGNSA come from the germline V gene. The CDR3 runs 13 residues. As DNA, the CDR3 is TGTGCCAGCAGCTTCCCCGGGTCTGGTGAGCAGTTCTTC. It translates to CASSFPGSGEQFF. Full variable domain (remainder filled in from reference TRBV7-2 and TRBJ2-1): GAGVSQSPSNKVTEKGKDVELRCDPISGHTALYWYRQSLGQGLEFLIYFQGNSAPDKSGLPSDRFSAERTGGSVSTLTIQRTQQEDSAVYLCASSFPGSGEQFFGPGTRLTVL.

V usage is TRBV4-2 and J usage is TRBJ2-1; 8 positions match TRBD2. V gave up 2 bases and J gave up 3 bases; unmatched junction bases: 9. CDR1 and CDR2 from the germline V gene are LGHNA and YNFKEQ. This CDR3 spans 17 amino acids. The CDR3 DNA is TGTGCCAGCAGCCAAAGCACTAGCGGTGGGTTCTACAATGAGCAGTTCTTC. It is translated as CASSQSTSGGFYNEQFF.

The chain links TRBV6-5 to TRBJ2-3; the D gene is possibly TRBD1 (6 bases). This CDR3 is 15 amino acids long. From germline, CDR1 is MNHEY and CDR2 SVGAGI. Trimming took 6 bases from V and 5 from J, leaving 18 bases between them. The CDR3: CASRPRDTPRDTQYF. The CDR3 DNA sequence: TGTGCCAGCAGACCACGGGACACCCCGAGAGATACGCAGTATTTT.

DNA of the CDR3: TGTGCCAGCAGCTTAGGGATCGAGCAGTACTTC. As protein: CASSLGIEQYF. V is TRBV11-2 and J is TRBJ2-7; D gene ambiguous. The CDR3 is 11 residues long. CDR1 is SGHAT, CDR2 FQNNGV, per germline. Trimming removed 1 base at V and 6 bases at J, with 4 bases between.

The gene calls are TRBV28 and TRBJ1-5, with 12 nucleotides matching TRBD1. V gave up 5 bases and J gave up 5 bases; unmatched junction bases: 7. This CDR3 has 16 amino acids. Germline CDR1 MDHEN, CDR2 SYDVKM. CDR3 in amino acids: CASSLGTGGLDQPQHF. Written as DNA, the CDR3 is TGTGCCAGCAGTCTCGGGACAGGGGGCTTGGATCAGCCCCAGCATTTT.

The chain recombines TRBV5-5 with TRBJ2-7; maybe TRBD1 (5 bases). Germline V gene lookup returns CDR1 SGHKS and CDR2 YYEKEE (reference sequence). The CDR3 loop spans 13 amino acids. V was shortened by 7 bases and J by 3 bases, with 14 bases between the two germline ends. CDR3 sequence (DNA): TGTGCCAGCGGCAGGGCGGTAGACTACGAGCAGTACTTC. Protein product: CASGRAVDYEQYF.

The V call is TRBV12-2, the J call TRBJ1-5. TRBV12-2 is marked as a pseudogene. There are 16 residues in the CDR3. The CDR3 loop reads CASRLAGDGSNQPQHF. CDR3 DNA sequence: TGTGCAAGTCGCTTAGCTGGGGACGGTAGCAATCAGCCCCAGCATTTT.

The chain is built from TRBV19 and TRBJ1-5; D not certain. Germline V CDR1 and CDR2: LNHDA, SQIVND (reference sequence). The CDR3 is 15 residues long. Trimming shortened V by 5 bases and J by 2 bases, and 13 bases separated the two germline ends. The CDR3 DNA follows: TGTGCCAGTAGTCCTCCAGGTGGGGGCAATCAGCCCCAGCATTTT. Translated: CASSPPGGGNQPQHF.

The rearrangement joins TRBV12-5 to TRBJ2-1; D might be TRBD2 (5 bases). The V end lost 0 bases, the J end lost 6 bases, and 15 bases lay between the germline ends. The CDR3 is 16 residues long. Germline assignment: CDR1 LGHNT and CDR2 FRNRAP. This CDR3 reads CASGLVRGLPSNEQFF. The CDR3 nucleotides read TGTGCTAGTGGTTTGGTACGAGGGCTTCCCTCCAATGAGCAGTTCTTC.

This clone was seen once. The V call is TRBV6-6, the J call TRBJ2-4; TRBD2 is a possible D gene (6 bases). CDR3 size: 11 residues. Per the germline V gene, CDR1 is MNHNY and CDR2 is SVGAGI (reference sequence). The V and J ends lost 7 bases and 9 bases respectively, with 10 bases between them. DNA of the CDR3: TGTGCCAGCACCCTCGGGGGCATTCAGTACTTC. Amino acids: CASTLGGIQYF.

Here the CDR3 reads CASSPQGGYTEAFF. For the CDR3, the DNA is TGTGCCAGCAGCCCCCAGGGGGGATACACTGAAGCTTTCTTT. The rearrangement uses TRBV5-4 and TRBJ1-1, with 7 bases lining up with TRBD1. This CDR3 is 14 amino acids long. Trimming removed 4 bases from V and 3 bases from J; junction bases left unmatched: 6. Germline CDR1 and CDR2: SGHNT and YYREEE (reference sequence).

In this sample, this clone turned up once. The CDR3 is CASRRGLAGGEQYF. CDR3 nucleotide sequence: TGTGCCTCCCGGAGGGGACTAGCGGGAGGCGAGCAGTACTTC. V gene TRBV10-3 combines with J gene TRBJ2-7; 15 bases are shared with TRBD2. The CDR3 runs to 14 residues. V trimming: 11 bases; J trimming: 6 bases; junction bases outside the gene matches: 8. Per the germline V gene, CDR1 is ENHRY and CDR2 is SYGVKD.

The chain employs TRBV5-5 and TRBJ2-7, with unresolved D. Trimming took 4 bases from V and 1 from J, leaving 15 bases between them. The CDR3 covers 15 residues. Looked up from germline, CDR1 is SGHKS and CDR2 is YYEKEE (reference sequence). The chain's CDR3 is CASSTQLDTSYEQYF. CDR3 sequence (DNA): TGTGCCAGCAGCACGCAGCTGGATACGTCCTACGAGCAGTACTTC.